One and the same sample provided the 24 T cell receptor beta chains below, sequenced in a study of shared clonotypes between healthy human individuals. TCRdb's table, derived via immunoSEQ multiplex PCR, lists solely in-frame clones and lacks some. The profile shows a few million clones, nearly 97% of them singletons. The sample comprised naive CD4+ T cells sorted from blood. Subset described: CD45RA+ positively selected. Source of these receptors: a man aged 18 to 29 in good health.

The V and J genes are TRBV4-1 and TRBJ2-6, with D uncertain. Trimming shortened V by 1 base and J by 0 bases, and 7 bases separated the two germline ends. Germline loops: CDR1 MGHRA, CDR2 YSYEKL. The CDR3 sequence is 16 residues long. In DNA, the CDR3 is TGCGCCAGCAGCCAAGCTTTCAGCTCTGGGGCCAACGTCCTGACTTTC. Amino acids: CASSQAFSSGANVLTF.

The chain links TRBV7-3 to TRBJ1-5, with TRBD1 identical over 7 bases. CDR1 and CDR2 from the germline V gene are SGHTA and FQGTGA. Trimming at V came to 4 bases and at J to 2 bases, leaving 8 bases not matched to a gene. The CDR3 is 16 amino acids. CDR3 nucleotides: TGTGCCAGCAGCTCCAAGTCCGGGACAGGCAATCAGCCCCAGCATTTT. Protein: CASSSKSGTGNQPQHF.

The chain employs TRBV6-5 and TRBJ2-5, with a weak D call TRBD1 (5 bases). CDR3 length: 14 residues. The ends were cut back, 6 bases at V and 5 bases at J, with 16 bases in the middle. Germline V gene data show CDR1 as MNHEY and CDR2 as SVGAGI. The CDR3 sequence is CASSRSRDSETQYF. The CDR3, as DNA: TGTGCCAGCAGCCGATCCAGGGATAGCGAGACCCAGTACTTC.

This chain connects TRBV2 to TRBJ2-7, with 8 positions matching TRBD2. The CDR3 has 15 amino acids. V trimming: 6 bases; J trimming: 2 bases; junction bases outside the gene matches: 9. The V gene's germline CDR1 is SNHLY and CDR2 FYNNEI. The CDR3 DNA sequence: TGTGCCAGCAGGGGCTTAGCGGGGTCAGCCTACGAGCAGTACTTC. Its translation: CASRGLAGSAYEQYF.

This sequence joins TRBV9 and TRBJ2-5; 8 nucleotides agree with TRBD2. Losses at the gene ends were 4 bases for V and 4 bases for J; bases not matched to a gene: 9. CDR1 and CDR2 from the germline V gene are SGDLS and YYNGEE. The CDR3 runs to 15 residues. In nucleotides, the CDR3 is TGTGCCAGCAGCCCCGGGGGGGTCACGGGAGAGACCCAGTACTTC. Protein: CASSPGGVTGETQYF. The entire variable domain, with the rest obtained from reference TRBV9 and TRBJ2-5, is as follows: DSGVTQTPKHLITATGQRVTLRCSPRSGDLSVYWYQQSLDQGLQFLIQYYNGEERAKGNILERFSAQQFPDLHSELNLSSLELGDSALYFCASSPGGVTGETQYFGPGTRLLVL.

The chain employs TRBV14 and TRBJ2-7; possibly TRBD1 for D (6 bases). The CDR3 has 13 amino acids. Germline-derived CDR1 and CDR2 are SGHDN and FVKESK. V lost 3 bases and J 2 bases, leaving 8 bases between the germline ends. The DNA for the CDR3 is TGTGCCAGCAGCCAGGACAGCCCCTACGAGCAGTACTTC. Amino acid sequence: CASSQDSPYEQYF.

V is TRBV7-9 and J is TRBJ1-1; perhaps TRBD1 as D (6 bases). The germline V gene has CDR1 SEHNR and CDR2 FQNEAQ (reference sequence). V dropped 5 bases and J dropped 7 bases, with 26 bases sitting between them. The CDR3 spans 17 residues. This chain's CDR3 is CASSRAGHGNMSGEAFF. Here the CDR3 DNA reads TGTGCCAGCAGCCGCGCGGGACACGGGAACATGTCTGGTGAAGCTTTCTTT.

The chain couples TRBV4-1 to TRBJ1-4, with D unclear. V shed 4 bases and J shed 8 bases, with 8 bases lying between them. Germline V gives CDR1 MGHRA, CDR2 YSYEKL. This CDR3 is 12 amino acids long. In DNA form, the CDR3 reads TGCGCCAGCAGCCCCTATGGCGAAAAACTGTTTTTT. Translated: CASSPYGEKLFF.

The rearrangement links TRBV7-2 to TRBJ1-1, with D possibly being TRBD1 (5 bases). The V gene's germline CDR1 is SGHTA and CDR2 FQGNSA. There are 17 residues in the CDR3. Trimming cost V 4 bases and J 4 bases, with 22 bases left between them. The CDR3 loop is CASSSRPGQGVATEAFF. For the CDR3, the DNA is TGTGCCAGCAGCTCAAGGCCCGGGCAGGGAGTTGCCACTGAAGCTTTCTTT.

This clone was counted once. The chain links TRBV6-1 to TRBJ1-2; D not resolved. Germline V lookup: CDR1 MNHNS, CDR2 SASEGT. V lost 11 bases and J lost 4, with 14 bases in between. CDR3 length equals 12 residues. The CDR3 coding sequence is TGTGCCGGATCTACGTGGGGCTATGGCTACACCTTC. This encodes CAGSTWGYGYTF.

The chain recombines TRBV4-2 with TRBJ1-2; the match to TRBD1 covers 11 bases. Trimming cost V 1 base and J 5 bases; bases outside gene matches: 6. The V gene's germline CDR1 is LGHNA and CDR2 YNFKEQ. The CDR3 is 16 residues long. CDR3 amino acids: CASSQAGTGGDYGYTF. DNA of the CDR3: TGTGCCAGCAGCCAAGCCGGGACAGGGGGTGATTATGGCTACACCTTC.

The rearrangement uses TRBV9 and TRBJ1-6, with unresolved D. Germline V gives CDR1 SGDLS, CDR2 YYNGEE. V was shortened by 4 bases and J by 5 bases, with 13 bases between the two germline ends. This CDR3 is 15 amino acids long. DNA of the CDR3: TGTGCCAGCAGCCGATCCCTTACGGATAATTCACCCCTCCACTTT. Its translation is CASSRSLTDNSPLHF.

The chain has TRBV10-1 and TRBJ1-6; D is unclear. The ends were cut back, 7 bases at V and 3 bases at J, with 7 bases in the middle. This CDR3 contains 13 residues. Germline CDR1 reads WNHNN; CDR2 reads SYGVQD (reference sequence). CDR3 protein: CASTSSYNSPLHF. CDR3 DNA: TGCGCCAGCACCTCGAGCTATAATTCACCCCTCCACTTT.

The genes are TRBV6-1 and TRBJ2-3, with D unclear. This CDR3 comprises 11 residues. The V gene lost 10 bases and the J gene lost 3 bases, with 8 bases spanning the gap. CDR1 and CDR2 from the germline V gene are MNHNS and SASEGT. CDR3 region: CATLRTDTQYF. CDR3 in DNA: TGTGCCACTCTCAGAACAGATACGCAGTATTTT.

As for this clone: The sample carries other DNA sequences with the same CDR3. This chain joins TRBV7-9 and TRBJ2-1; D remains unclear. The CDR3 contains 11 residues. Trimming left V 5 bases short and J 2 bases short, with 1 base between. Looked up from germline, CDR1 is SEHNR and CDR2 is FQNEAQ (reference sequence). The CDR3: CASSPYNEQFF. CDR3 coding DNA: TGTGCCAGCAGCCCCTACAATGAGCAGTTCTTC.

This chain uses TRBV19 with TRBJ2-3; TRBD2 agrees at 11 bases. The CDR3 contains 15 residues. Germline values: CDR1 LNHDA, CDR2 SQIVND (reference sequence). J was trimmed by 2 bases and V by 4 bases; bases with no gene match: 2. The CDR3 sequence is CASSKGLADTDTQYF. In DNA, the CDR3 is TGTGCCAGTAGTAAGGGACTAGCGGACACAGATACGCAGTATTTT. Combining the CDR3 with reference TRBV19 and TRBJ2-3 gives the whole variable domain DGGITQSPKYLFRKEGQNVTLSCEQNLNHDAMYWYRQDPGQGLRLIYYSQIVNDFQKGDIAEGYSVSREKKESFPLTVTSAQKNPTAFYLCASSKGLADTDTQYFGPGTRLTVL.

CDR3 in DNA: TGCGCCAGCAGCCAAGTGTTTGGGACTCAAGGGAACTTCTACTTC. Translating gives CASSQVFGTQGNFYF. This chain joins TRBV4-1 and TRBJ2-5, with a weak D call TRBD2 (6 bases). The CDR3 runs to 15 residues. From germline, CDR1 is MGHRA and CDR2 YSYEKL. The V gene lost 1 base and the J gene lost 14 bases, with 23 bases spanning the gap.

The V call is TRBV5-1, the J call TRBJ1-1, with D perhaps TRBD1 (5 bases). The CDR3 sequence is 13 residues long. Trimming shortened V by 2 bases and J by 1 base, and 6 bases separated the two germline ends. Germline loops: CDR1 SGHRS, CDR2 YFSETQ. Written as DNA, the CDR3 is TGCGCCAGCAGCTTCAGGGCGAACACTGAAGCTTTCTTT. It specifies CASSFRANTEAFF.

The gene calls are TRBV5-1 and TRBJ2-7, with D unclear. V dropped 0 bases and J dropped 2 bases, with 9 bases sitting between them. Germline V lookup: CDR1 SGHRS, CDR2 YFSETQ. The CDR3 has 14 amino acids. Here the CDR3 reads CASSLGLVTYEQYF. Written as DNA, the CDR3 is TGCGCCAGCAGCTTGGGCCTAGTCACCTACGAGCAGTACTTC.

To note about this clone: This CDR3 is also generated by other DNA sequences in the sample. The rearrangement links TRBV5-1 to TRBJ1-3; weak D call: TRBD1 (5 bases). Germline V gives CDR1 SGHRS, CDR2 YFSETQ. Trimming took off 4 bases at V and 0 bases at J, with 11 bases between the two ends. The CDR3 length is 15 residues. As DNA, the CDR3 is TGCGCCAGCAGCCGGGACGGCAGCTCTGGAAACACCATATATTTT. Protein sequence: CASSRDGSSGNTIYF.

The chain has TRBV10-3 and TRBJ2-5, with D perhaps assigned TRBD1 or TRBD2 (5 bases each). The V and J ends lost 6 bases and 1 base respectively, with 15 bases between them. The length of the CDR3 is 15 residues. Germline V gene data show CDR1 as ENHRY and CDR2 as SYGVKD. The CDR3 bases are TGTGCCATCAGCCTCGGGGCTTCGGCCCAAGAGACCCAGTACTTC. It specifies CAISLGASAQETQYF.

This chain links TRBV2 with TRBJ1-4; possibly TRBD1 for D (6 bases). Germline CDR1 SNHLY, CDR2 FYNNEI. Trimming removed 7 bases from V and 4 bases from J, with 10 bases in between. The CDR3 has 13 residues. DNA of the CDR3: TGTGCCAGCATGAAGGACAGTAATGAAAAACTGTTTTTT. Protein product: CASMKDSNEKLFF.

Concerning this clone: Within the sample, other DNA sequences also encode this same CDR3. V is TRBV5-1 and J is TRBJ1-3; 8 bases align to TRBD1. In germline, CDR1 is SGHRS, CDR2 YFSETQ. V gave up 4 bases and J gave up 1 base; unmatched junction bases: 7. CDR3 size: 16 residues. CDR3 coding DNA: TGCGCCAGCAGCCTTGGACAGGGTGGTTCTGGAAACACCATATATTTT. Encoded protein: CASSLGQGGSGNTIYF.

This sequence joins TRBV25-1 and TRBJ2-2; TRBD1 agrees at 7 bases. This CDR3 has 15 residues. V shed 6 bases and J 2 bases; nucleotides not matched to a gene: 6. Looked up from germline, CDR1 is MGHDK and CDR2 is SYGVNS. CDR3 in DNA: TGTGCCAGCAGCGTTACAGGGGTTAACACCGGGGAGCTGTTTTTT. This codes for CASSVTGVNTGELFF.